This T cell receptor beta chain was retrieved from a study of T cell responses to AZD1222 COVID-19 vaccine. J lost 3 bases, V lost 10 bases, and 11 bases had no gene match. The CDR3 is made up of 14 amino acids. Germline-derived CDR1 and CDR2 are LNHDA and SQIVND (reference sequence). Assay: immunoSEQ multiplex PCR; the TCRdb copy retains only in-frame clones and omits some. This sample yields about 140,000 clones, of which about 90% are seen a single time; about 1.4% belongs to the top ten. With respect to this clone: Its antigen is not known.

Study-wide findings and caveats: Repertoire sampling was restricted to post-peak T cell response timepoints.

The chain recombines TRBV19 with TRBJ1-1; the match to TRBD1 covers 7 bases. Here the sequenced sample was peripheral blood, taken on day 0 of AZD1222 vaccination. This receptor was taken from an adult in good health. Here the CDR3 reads CATTQGTEYTEAFF. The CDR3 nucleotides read TGTGCCACCACACAGGGGACGGAGTACACTGAAGCTTTCTTT.